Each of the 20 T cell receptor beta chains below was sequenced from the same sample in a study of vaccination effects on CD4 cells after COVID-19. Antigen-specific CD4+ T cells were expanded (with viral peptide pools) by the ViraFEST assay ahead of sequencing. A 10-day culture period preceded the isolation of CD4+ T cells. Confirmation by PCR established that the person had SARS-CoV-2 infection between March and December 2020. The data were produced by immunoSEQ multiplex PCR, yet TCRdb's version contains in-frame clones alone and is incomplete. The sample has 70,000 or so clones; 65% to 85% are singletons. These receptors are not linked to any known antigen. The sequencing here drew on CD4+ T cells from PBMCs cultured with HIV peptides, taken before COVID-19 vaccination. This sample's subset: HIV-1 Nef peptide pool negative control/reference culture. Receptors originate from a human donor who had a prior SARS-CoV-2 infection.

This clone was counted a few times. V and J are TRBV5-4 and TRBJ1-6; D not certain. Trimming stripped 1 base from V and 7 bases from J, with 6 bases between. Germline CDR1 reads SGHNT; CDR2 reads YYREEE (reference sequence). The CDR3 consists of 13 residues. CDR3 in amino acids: CASSLLANSPLHF. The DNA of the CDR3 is TGTGCCAGCAGCTTGTTAGCAAATTCACCCCTCCACTTT.

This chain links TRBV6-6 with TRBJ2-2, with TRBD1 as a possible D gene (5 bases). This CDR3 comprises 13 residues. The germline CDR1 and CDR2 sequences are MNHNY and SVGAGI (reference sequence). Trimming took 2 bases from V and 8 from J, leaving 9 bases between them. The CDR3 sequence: CASSYQGSGELFF. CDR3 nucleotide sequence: TGTGCCAGCAGTTACCAGGGTTCAGGGGAGCTGTTTTTT.

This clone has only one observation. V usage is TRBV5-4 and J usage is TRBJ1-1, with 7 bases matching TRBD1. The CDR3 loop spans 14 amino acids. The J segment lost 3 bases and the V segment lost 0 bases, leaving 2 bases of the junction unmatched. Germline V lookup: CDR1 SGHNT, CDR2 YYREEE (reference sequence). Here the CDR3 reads CASSLGGGDTEAFF. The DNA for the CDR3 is TGTGCCAGCAGCTTGGGAGGGGGCGACACTGAAGCTTTCTTT.

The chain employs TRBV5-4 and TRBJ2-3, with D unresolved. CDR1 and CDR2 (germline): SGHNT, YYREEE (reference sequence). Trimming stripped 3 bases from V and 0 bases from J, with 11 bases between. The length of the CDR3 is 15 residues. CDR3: CASSYTPASTDTQYF. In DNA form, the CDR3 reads TGTGCCAGCAGCTACACGCCAGCTAGCACAGATACGCAGTATTTT.

The CDR3 is CASSQVTGDPTEAFF. In DNA, the CDR3 is TGTGCCAGCAGCCAAGTTACCGGTGACCCCACTGAAGCTTTCTTT. V gene TRBV4-2 combines with J gene TRBJ1-1; D remains unclear. The CDR3 totals 15 residues. Trimming shortened V by 1 base and J by 4 bases, and 13 bases separated the two germline ends. Germline values: CDR1 LGHNA, CDR2 YNFKEQ.

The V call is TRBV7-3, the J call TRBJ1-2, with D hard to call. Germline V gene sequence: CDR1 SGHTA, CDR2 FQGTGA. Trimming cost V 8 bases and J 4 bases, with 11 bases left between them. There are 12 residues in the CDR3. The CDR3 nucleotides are TGTGCCAGCTCTATGGCAGGCTATGGCTACACCTTC. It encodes CASSMAGYGYTF. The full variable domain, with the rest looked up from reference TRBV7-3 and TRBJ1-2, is GAGVSQTPSNKVTEKGKYVELRCDPISGHTALYWYRQSLGQGPEFLIYFQGTGAADDSGLPNDRFFAVRPEGSVSTLKIQRTERGDSAVYLCASSMAGYGYTFGSGTRLTVV.

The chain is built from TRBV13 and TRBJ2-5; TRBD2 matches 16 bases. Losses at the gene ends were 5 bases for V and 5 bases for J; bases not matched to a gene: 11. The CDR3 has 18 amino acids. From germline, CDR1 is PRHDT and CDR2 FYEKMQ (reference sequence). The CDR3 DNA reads TGTGCCAGCAGCGCCTTGGGACTAGCGGGAGGGCCTATGGAGACCCAGTACTTC. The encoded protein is CASSALGLAGGPMETQYF.

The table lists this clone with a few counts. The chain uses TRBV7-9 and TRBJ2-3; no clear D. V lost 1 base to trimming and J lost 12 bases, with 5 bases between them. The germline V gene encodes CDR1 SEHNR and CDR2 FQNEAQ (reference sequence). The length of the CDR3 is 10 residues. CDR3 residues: CASSLGRQYF. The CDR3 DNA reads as TGTGCCAGCAGCTTAGGACGTCAGTATTTT.

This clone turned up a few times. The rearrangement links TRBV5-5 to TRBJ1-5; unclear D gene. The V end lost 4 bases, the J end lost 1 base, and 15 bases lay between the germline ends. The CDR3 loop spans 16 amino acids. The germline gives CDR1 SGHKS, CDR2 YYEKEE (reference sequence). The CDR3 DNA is TGTGCCAGCAGCCCCCGGGCGGTAGGGAGCAATCAGCCCCAGCATTTT. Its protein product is CASSPRAVGSNQPQHF. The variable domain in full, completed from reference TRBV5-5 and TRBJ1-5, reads DAGVTQSPTHLIKTRGQQVTLRCSPISGHKSVSWYQQVLGQGPQFIFQYYEKEERGRGNFPDRFSARQFPNYSSELNVNALLLGDSALYLCASSPRAVGSNQPQHFGDGTRLSIL.

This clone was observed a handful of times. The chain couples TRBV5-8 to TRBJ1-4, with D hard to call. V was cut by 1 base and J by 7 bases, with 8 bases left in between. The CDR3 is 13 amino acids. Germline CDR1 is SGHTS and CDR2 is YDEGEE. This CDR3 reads CASSLSPGEKLFF. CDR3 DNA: TGTGCCAGCAGCTTGAGTCCCGGTGAAAAACTGTTTTTT.

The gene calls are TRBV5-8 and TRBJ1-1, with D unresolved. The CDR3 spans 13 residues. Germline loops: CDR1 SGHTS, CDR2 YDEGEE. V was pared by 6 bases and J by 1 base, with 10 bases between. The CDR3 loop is CASNRQRNTEAFF. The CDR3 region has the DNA TGTGCCAGCAATAGGCAGCGGAACACTGAAGCTTTCTTT.

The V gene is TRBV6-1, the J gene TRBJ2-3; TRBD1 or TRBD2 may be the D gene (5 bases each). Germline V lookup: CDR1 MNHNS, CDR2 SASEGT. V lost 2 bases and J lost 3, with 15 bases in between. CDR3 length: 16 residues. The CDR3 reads CASSEFWGIGTDTQYF. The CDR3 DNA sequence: TGTGCCAGCAGTGAATTCTGGGGGATTGGAACAGATACGCAGTATTTT.

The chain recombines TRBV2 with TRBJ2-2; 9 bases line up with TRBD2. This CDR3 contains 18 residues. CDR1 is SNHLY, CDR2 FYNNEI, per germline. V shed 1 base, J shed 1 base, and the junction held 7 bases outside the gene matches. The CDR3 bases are TGTGCCAGCAGTGAAGGGGTGTTAGCGGGGGAGAACACCGGGGAGCTGTTTTTT. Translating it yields CASSEGVLAGENTGELFF.

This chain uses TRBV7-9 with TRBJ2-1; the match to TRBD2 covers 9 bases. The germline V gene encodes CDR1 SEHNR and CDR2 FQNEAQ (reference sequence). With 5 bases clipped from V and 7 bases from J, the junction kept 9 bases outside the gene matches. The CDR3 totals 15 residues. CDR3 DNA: TGTGCCAGCAGCACCTCGGGACTAGCTGGGAATGAGCAGTTCTTC. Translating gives CASSTSGLAGNEQFF.

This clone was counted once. This chain's CDR3 is CASSRAGEQFF. The CDR3 DNA reads TGTGCCAGCAGCCGGGCGGGTGAGCAGTTCTTC. The rearrangement joins TRBV9 to TRBJ2-1; TRBD2 is a possible D gene (5 bases). This CDR3 comprises 11 residues. V was cut by 4 bases and J by 9 bases, with 8 bases left in between. Germline loops: CDR1 SGDLS, CDR2 YYNGEE.

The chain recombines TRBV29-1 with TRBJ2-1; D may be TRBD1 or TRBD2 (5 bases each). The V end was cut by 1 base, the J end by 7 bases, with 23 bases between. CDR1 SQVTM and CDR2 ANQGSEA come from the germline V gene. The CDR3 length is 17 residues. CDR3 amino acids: CSVEGTQGQRMINEQFF. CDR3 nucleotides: TGCAGCGTTGAAGGTACTCAGGGCCAGCGGATGATTAATGAGCAGTTCTTC.

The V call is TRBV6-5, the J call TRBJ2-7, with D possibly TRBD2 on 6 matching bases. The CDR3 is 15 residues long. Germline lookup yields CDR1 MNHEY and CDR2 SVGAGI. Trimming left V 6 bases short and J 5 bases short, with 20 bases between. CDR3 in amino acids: CASSRYGGTSHEQYF. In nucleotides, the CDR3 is TGTGCCAGCAGCCGTTATGGGGGGACGTCGCACGAGCAGTACTTC.

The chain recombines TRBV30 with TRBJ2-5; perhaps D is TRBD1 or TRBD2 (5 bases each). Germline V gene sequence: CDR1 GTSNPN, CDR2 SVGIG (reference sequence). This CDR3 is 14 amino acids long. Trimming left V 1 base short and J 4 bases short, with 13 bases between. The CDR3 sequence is CAWSADGTAETQYF. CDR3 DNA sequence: TGTGCCTGGAGTGCGGACGGGACGGCAGAGACCCAGTACTTC.

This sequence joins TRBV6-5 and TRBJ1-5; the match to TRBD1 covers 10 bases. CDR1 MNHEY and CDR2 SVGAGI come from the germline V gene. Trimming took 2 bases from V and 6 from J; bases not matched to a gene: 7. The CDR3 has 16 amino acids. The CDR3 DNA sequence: TGTGCCAGCAGTTACGGGCCGACAGGGGGCGGTCAGCCCCAGCATTTT. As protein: CASSYGPTGGGQPQHF.

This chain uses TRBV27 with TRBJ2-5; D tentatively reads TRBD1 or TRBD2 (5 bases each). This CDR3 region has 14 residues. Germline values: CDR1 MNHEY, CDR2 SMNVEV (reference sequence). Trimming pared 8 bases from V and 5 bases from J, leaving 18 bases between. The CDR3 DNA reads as TGTGCCAGCGGTGAAACTAGGTACAGGGAGACCCAGTACTTC. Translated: CASGETRYRETQYF.